Below, 27 T cell receptor beta chains from the same sample are listed, as sequenced in a study of T cells in Graves' hyperthyroidism and ophthalmopathy. What was amplified from RNA transcripts were TCR beta CDR3 regions. First-round RT-PCR of the TCR CDR3 relied on the HTBI primer set. Via MiXCR, TCRdb re-called the multiplex PCR reads, giving one row per CDR3 protein. The table includes about 260,000 distinct CDR3 sequences, about 20% detected once. Material: blood. The receptors stem from a man aged 25 to 40 with Graves' ophthalmopathy.

This clonotype was seen ten or more times. The DNA for the CDR3 is TGTGCCTGGAGTTTAGGGACATTGCGGGAGACCCAGTACTTC. It is translated as CAWSLGTLRETQYF. V is TRBV30 and J is TRBJ2-5; tentative D call: TRBD1 (6 bases). V was shortened by 2 bases and J by 5 bases, with 15 bases between the two germline ends. Germline loops: CDR1 GTSNPN, CDR2 SVGIG (reference sequence). The CDR3 extends over 14 amino acids.

About this clonotype itself: A much larger clone lies one base from this, so it may be a read error. This chain links TRBV5-1 with TRBJ2-5, with TRBD1 matching over 8 bases. The CDR3 is 15 amino acids. V lost 3 bases, J lost 4 bases, and 8 bases stayed unmatched. Germline-derived CDR1 and CDR2 are SGHRS and YFSETQ. The CDR3 DNA reads as TGCGCCAGCAGCTACCCAGGGACAGGCCGAGAGACCCAGTACTTC. It is translated as CASSYPGTGRETQYF.

Many counts were recorded for this clonotype. This sequence joins TRBV3-1 and TRBJ1-6, with a weak D call TRBD1 (5 bases). V gave up 1 base and J gave up 10 bases, with 14 bases separating them. The CDR3 is made up of 15 amino acids. Germline V gene data show CDR1 as LGHDT and CDR2 as YNNKEL (reference sequence). The CDR3 DNA reads as TGTGCCAGCAGCCAAGGTATCTCGGGGGTGTCACCCCTCCACTTT. This translates into CASSQGISGVSPLHF.

At least ten counts were recorded for this clonotype. This chain uses TRBV30 with TRBJ2-1; possible D gene TRBD1, 6 bases. Trimming left V 5 bases short and J 8 bases short, with 10 bases between. Germline V gives CDR1 GTSNPN, CDR2 SVGIG (reference sequence). The CDR3 covers 11 residues. CDR3 region: CAWPGVDEQFF. The CDR3 DNA reads as TGTGCCTGGCCAGGGGTAGATGAGCAGTTCTTC.

V is TRBV20-1 and J is TRBJ2-3; D ambiguous. The V and J ends lost 5 bases and 0 bases respectively, with 12 bases between them. The CDR3 is 14 residues long. Germline assignment: CDR1 DFQATT and CDR2 SNEGSKA (reference sequence). The CDR3: CSAVGATSTDTQYF. For the CDR3, the DNA is TGCAGTGCTGTGGGCGCAACTAGCACAGATACGCAGTATTTT.

This clonotype was found many times. The J gene is TRBJ2-5, the V gene TRBV11-2; TRBD2 matches at 9 bases. The germline CDR1 and CDR2 sequences are SGHAT and FQNNGV. The J segment lost 4 bases and the V segment lost 5 bases, leaving 5 bases of the junction unmatched. The CDR3 sequence is 14 residues long. The CDR3 loop reads CASSLGLARETQYF. The CDR3 nucleotides are TGTGCCAGCAGCCTGGGACTAGCAAGAGAGACCCAGTACTTC.

V is TRBV5-1 and J is TRBJ2-1; maybe TRBD1 (6 bases). The CDR3 extends over 15 amino acids. The V gene lost 5 bases and the J gene lost 3 bases, with 15 bases spanning the gap. The germline V gene encodes CDR1 SGHRS and CDR2 YFSETQ. The CDR3 protein is CASSGGQGSYNEQFF. In DNA, the CDR3 is TGCGCCAGCAGTGGGGGCCAAGGGAGCTACAATGAGCAGTTCTTC.

This clonotype was observed at least ten times. CDR3 protein: CASSPRSGRTEAFF. The CDR3 DNA is TGTGCCAGCAGTCCGAGGAGCGGACGCACTGAAGCTTTCTTT. V is TRBV12-3 or TRBV12-4 and J is TRBJ1-1; D remains unclear. V lost 5 bases to trimming and J lost 4 bases, with 14 bases between them. The CDR3 is 14 residues long.

The rearrangement links TRBV28 to TRBJ1-5; maybe TRBD1 (5 bases). The CDR3 loop spans 17 amino acids. The V and J ends lost 6 bases and 2 bases respectively, with 20 bases between them. The germline gives CDR1 MDHEN, CDR2 SYDVKM. In nucleotides, the CDR3 is TGTGCCAGCAGCTTGCTCTCGACGGGGGTGGGCAATCAGCCCCAGCATTTT. Its translation: CASSLLSTGVGNQPQHF.

This rearrangement joins TRBV4-1 to TRBJ1-1; D gene unclear. Germline CDR1 is MGHRA and CDR2 is YSYEKL. The CDR3 totals 14 residues. V was cut by 1 base and J by 5 bases, with 11 bases left in between. CDR3 sequence: CASSQGERWTEAFF. The CDR3 DNA reads TGCGCCAGCAGCCAAGGTGAAAGGTGGACTGAAGCTTTCTTT.

The DNA for the CDR3 is TGTGCCAGCAGCTCCAACAGGGCAGGACAGCCCCAGCATTTT. Protein product: CASSSNRAGQPQHF. V usage is TRBV11-2 and J usage is TRBJ1-5; possible D gene TRBD1, 6 bases. V lost 4 bases and J lost 7, with 14 bases in between. Germline V CDR1 and CDR2: SGHAT, FQNNGV. This CDR3 region has 14 residues.

This clonotype was found many times. V is TRBV5-1 and J is TRBJ2-1, with D unresolved. Per the germline V gene, CDR1 is SGHRS and CDR2 is YFSETQ. This CDR3 has 12 amino acids. V was pared by 2 bases and J by 4 bases, with 4 bases between. CDR3 protein: CASSFEYNEQFF. The CDR3, as DNA: TGCGCCAGCAGCTTTGAGTACAATGAGCAGTTCTTC.

This clonotype appeared many times. The chain couples TRBV11-2 to TRBJ2-7, with 9 bases aligning to TRBD1. The germline V gene encodes CDR1 SGHAT and CDR2 FQNNGV. This CDR3 contains 14 residues. The ends lost 4 bases at V and 5 bases at J; junction bases unmatched: 6. CDR3 residues: CASSSGTGWHEQYF. CDR3 sequence (DNA): TGTGCCAGCAGCTCTGGGACAGGGTGGCACGAGCAGTACTTC.

This clonotype came up a few times. The chain links TRBV7-6 to TRBJ2-7, with 8 positions matching TRBD1. The CDR3 is 15 amino acids. Germline V lookup: CDR1 SGHVS, CDR2 FNYEAQ. V lost 4 bases and J lost 7; bases outside the gene matches: 12. The CDR3 nucleotides read TGTGCCAGCAGCTCCGATCCGGACAGGGTAGAAGAGCAGTACTTC. It encodes CASSSDPDRVEEQYF.

The V call is TRBV7-3, the J call TRBJ2-2, with D unresolved. The length of the CDR3 is 13 residues. Trimming removed 4 bases from V and 9 bases from J, with 12 bases in between. Per germline, CDR1 SGHTA and CDR2 FQGTGA. The CDR3 DNA follows: TGTGCCAGCAGCTCTGGGGTCTCTCGGGAGCTGTTTTTT. Amino acid sequence: CASSSGVSRELFF. Supplemented by reference TRBV7-3 and TRBJ2-2, the full variable domain reads GAGVSQTPSNKVTEKGKYVELRCDPISGHTALYWYRQSLGQGPEFLIYFQGTGAADDSGLPNDRFFAVRPEGSVSTLKIQRTERGDSAVYLCASSSGVSRELFFGEGSRLTVL.

Many counts were recorded for this clonotype. The V and J genes are TRBV12-3 or TRBV12-4 and TRBJ2-3; D is uncertain. V shed 6 bases and J shed 2 bases, with 12 bases lying between them. The CDR3 has 14 residues. As DNA, the CDR3 is TGTGCCAGCAGCTGGCTGAGTGCCACAGATACGCAGTATTTT. Translating it yields CASSWLSATDTQYF.

This chain joins TRBV20-1 and TRBJ1-2; D is unclear. The CDR3 is 13 residues long. Trimming took 1 base from V and 6 from J, leaving 12 bases between them. Germline assignment: CDR1 DFQATT and CDR2 SNEGSKA (reference sequence). Here the CDR3 DNA reads TGCAGTGCTAGAGCCGCCAATCACCATGGCTACACCTTC. This translates into CSARAANHHGYTF.

This chain uses TRBV7-2 with TRBJ2-7, with 7 bases identical to TRBD2. Unmatched junction bases numbered 13, after V lost 2 bases and J lost 9 bases. This CDR3 contains 15 residues. The germline V gene has CDR1 SGHTA and CDR2 FQGNSA. For the CDR3, the DNA is TGTGCCAGCAGCTTATCTGGAGCGGGAATACGAGGGCAGTACTTC. Encoded protein: CASSLSGAGIRGQYF.

This clonotype was observed at least ten times. This chain joins TRBV6-2 or TRBV6-3 and TRBJ2-7, with 11 bases fitting TRBD2. With 6 bases clipped from V and 2 bases from J, the junction kept 6 bases outside the gene matches. Germline V gene data show CDR1 as MNHEY and CDR2 as SVGEGT. The length of the CDR3 is 15 residues. CDR3 region: CASRPGLAGPYEQYF. In DNA form, the CDR3 reads TGTGCCAGCAGACCTGGACTAGCGGGCCCCTACGAGCAGTACTTC.

Notes on this clonotype: Just one base apart from a much larger clone, this may be a read error. The rearrangement uses TRBV2 and TRBJ1-6; weak D call: TRBD1 (6 bases). This CDR3 is 14 amino acids long. Germline V lookup: CDR1 SNHLY, CDR2 FYNNEI. As DNA, the CDR3 is TGTGCCGGCAGCCTGAGGACAGACAATTCACCCCTCCACTTT. The encoded protein is CAGSLRTDNSPLHF. The full variable domain, with the rest looked up from reference TRBV2 and TRBJ1-6, is EPEVTQTPSHQVTQMGQEVILRCVPISNHLYFYWYRQILGQKVEFLVSFYNNEISEKSEIFDDQFSVERPDGSNFTLKIRSTKLEDSAMYFCAGSLRTDNSPLHFGNGTRLTVT.

In its sample, this clonotype was seen many times. The rearrangement joins TRBV28 to TRBJ2-1; 7 bases align to TRBD2. The CDR3 covers 13 residues. Per the germline V gene, CDR1 is MDHEN and CDR2 is SYDVKM. V lost 10 bases and J lost 0; bases outside the gene matches: 3. The CDR3 bases are TGTGCCACCCGGACTAGCTCCTACAATGAGCAGTTCTTC. This encodes CATRTSSYNEQFF. The variable domain in full, with the rest retrieved from reference TRBV28 and TRBJ2-1, is DVKVTQSSRYLVKRTGEKVFLECVQDMDHENMFWYRQDPGLGLRLIYFSYDVKMKEKGDIPEGYSVSREKKERFSLILESASTNQTSMYLCATRTSSYNEQFFGPGTRLTVL.

This clonotype was recorded a few times. The CDR3 reads CASSYDTVSSYEQYF. DNA of the CDR3: TGTGCCAGCAGTTACGATACAGTGAGCTCCTACGAGCAGTACTTC. The rearrangement uses TRBV6-2 or TRBV6-3 and TRBJ2-7; D call uncertain. The CDR3 consists of 15 residues. Germline V gene lookup returns CDR1 MNHEY and CDR2 SVGEGT. The V gene lost 2 bases and the J gene lost 0 bases, with 11 bases spanning the gap.

The gene calls are TRBV18 and TRBJ2-1, with 13 nucleotides matching TRBD2. Unmatched junction bases numbered 6, after V lost 0 bases and J lost 4 bases. The CDR3 is 18 residues long. Germline V CDR1 and CDR2: KGHSH, LQKENI. Written as DNA, the CDR3 is TGTGCCAGCTCACCACCGGGCGGACTAGCGGGAGAGTACAATGAGCAGTTCTTC. Protein product: CASSPPGGLAGEYNEQFF.

The V and J genes are TRBV7-9 and TRBJ1-1; D gene uncertain. Germline values: CDR1 SEHNR, CDR2 FQNEAQ (reference sequence). The CDR3 has 13 amino acids. V was pared by 2 bases and J by 5 bases, with 9 bases between. The CDR3 coding sequence is TGTGCCAGCAGCTTAAATGGGTGGACTGAAGCTTTCTTT. Amino acids: CASSLNGWTEAFF.

This clonotype was seen a few times. The chain joins TRBV27 to TRBJ2-7; D is possibly TRBD1 or TRBD2 (5 bases each). V lost 3 bases and J lost 3, with 12 bases in between. CDR3 length equals 14 residues. CDR1 and CDR2 from the germline V gene are MNHEY and SMNVEV (reference sequence). The CDR3 region has the DNA TGTGCCAGCAGTTTCACGGGACGGATCTACGAGCAGTACTTC. Residues: CASSFTGRIYEQYF.

Regarding this clonotype: One base away lies a much larger clone, so this may be a sequencing read error. The chain links TRBV5-1 to TRBJ1-1; D uncertain. V was trimmed by 5 bases and J by 0 bases, leaving 11 bases between them. The CDR3 contains 14 residues. Germline CDR1 reads SGHRS; CDR2 reads YFSETQ. The CDR3 DNA sequence: TGCGCCAGCAGGGAAGGACGGATGAACACTGAAGCTTTCTTT. Amino acid sequence: CASREGRMNTEAFF.

The chain carries TRBV12-5 and TRBJ2-3; 9 bases match TRBD1. Trimming cost V 4 bases and J 2 bases; bases outside gene matches: 13. CDR3 length equals 18 residues. Germline V CDR1 and CDR2: LGHNT, FRNRAP. The CDR3 region has the DNA TGTGCTAGTGGTTCATACCCCGGGACAGGGCTTGTCACAGATACGCAGTATTTT. Protein: CASGSYPGTGLVTDTQYF.